This T cell receptor beta chain is drawn from a study of blood T cell repertoires in COVID-19 (dated by TCRdb to about 2020). For context, the study as a whole: Samples covering the acute and convalescent phases of COVID-19 were provided by collaborators in the United States, Italy and Spain. The material from the prospective study consisted of cDNA or gDNA derived from T cells, B-cell-depleted T cells, or PBMCs. Subjects who had been exposed to COVID-19, were actively infected with it, or had recovered from it provided the deeply sampled blood TCRbeta repertoires that made up the dataset. The repertoires were released in a freely available public database intended as a resource for research on the immune response to SARS-CoV-2. The samples were drawn from the first 160 participants of the ongoing ImmuneRACE study and from about 1,200 subjects provided by 6 global collaborators. Nearly every sample came with metadata listing a de-identified subject ID, COVID-19 status, age in years and sex. Where available, HLA class I and class II types were obtained from metadata supplied by the sample provider rather than from assay-based typing.

As concerns this clone: The antigen it recognizes is unknown. Within one base of it there is no much larger clone, and no base qualities were kept.

The V end gives up 7 bases and the J end 6 bases, leaving 13 bases in the junction not matched to a gene. Via the germline V gene, CDR1 is SNHLY and CDR2 FYNNEI. From its cysteine to its phenylalanine, the CDR3 spans 15 amino acids. The only DNA kept is the CDR3, 45 bases in frame from the first base. Whole blood was collected in K2EDTA tubes by collaborating institutions according to the institutions' own protocols. Collaborator samples were shipped for TCRbeta analysis as frozen whole blood, isolated PBMCs, or DNA extracted from either sample type. Here is what the overall study found, with its caveats: The quantity of clinical and demographic metadata differed by source and by participant and was supplied without curation.

The immunoSEQ Assay, a bias-controlled multiplex PCR, was used to amplify TCRbeta CDR3 regions from genomic DNA. In the original analysis: Nucleated cell counts per sample were estimated from amplification of reference gene primers within the assay. To quantify the absolute abundance of each unique TCRbeta CDR3 rearrangement, sequence reads were collapsed and filtered. Productive Simpson clonality was computed per sample as the square root of Simpson's diversity index over productive rearrangements. What TCRdb holds here is the immuneACCESS table cut down to in-frame rearrangements. Part of the clones is not present; checked against another copy, under half of the missing clones reflect an unresolved V gene, and the others are unexplained. The DNA was the basis for D and trimming; V, J and clone size are from that table. This sample gives about 90,000 clones in total; roughly nine tenths of them show up just once. The top ten constitute more than 1.5% of the sample.

The source is a human donor with active COVID-19. The donor label of this sample is uncertain. In this chain, TRBV2 is recombined with TRBJ2-5, with 8 bases matching TRBD2. Sequencing used peripheral blood. The CDR3 here reads CASTVEAGARKTQYF. The bases are TGTGCCAGCACGGTGGAAGCGGGGGCGCGGAAGACCCAGTACTTC.